A single sample is the source of the 13 T cell receptor beta chains below, sequenced in a study of response to subunit inactivated influenza vaccine. TCRdb reprocessed the RT-PCR reads via MiXCR and lists one record per CDR3 protein. The sample has about half a million distinct CDR3 sequences; roughly 27% are singletons. The starting material was CD4+ T cells sorted from PBMCs, obtained 5 days after vaccination. These receptors came from a man aged 45-60 years who received an inactivated influenza vaccine.

This clonotype has more than one count but fewer than ten. This chain uses TRBV5-5 with TRBJ1-1; D is undetermined. V shed 1 base and J shed 0 bases, with 7 bases lying between them. The CDR3 has 14 residues. The V gene's germline CDR1 is SGHKS and CDR2 YYEKEE (reference sequence). The CDR3 DNA reads TGTGCCAGCAGCTTGAAAGGATTGAACACTGAAGCTTTCTTT. Residues: CASSLKGLNTEAFF.

The CDR3 region has the DNA TGTGCCAGCAGCCCAACCAGAGGATACGAGCAGTACTTC. Its protein is CASSPTRGYEQYF. The chain joins TRBV7-2 to TRBJ2-7, with D unresolved. The CDR3 runs to 13 residues. With 5 bases removed from V and 4 bases from J, the gap between germline ends came to 12 bases. CDR1 is SGHTA and CDR2 is FQGNSA in the germline V gene. The entire variable domain, with the rest obtained from reference TRBV7-2 and TRBJ2-7, is as follows: GAGVSQSPSNKVTEKGKDVELRCDPISGHTALYWYRQSLGQGLEFLIYFQGNSAPDKSGLPSDRFSAERTGGSVSTLTIQRTQQEDSAVYLCASSPTRGYEQYFGPGTRLTVT.

The chain combines TRBV12-3 or TRBV12-4 with TRBJ2-4; the match to TRBD2 covers 8 bases. The CDR3 extends over 15 amino acids. V trimming: 4 bases; J trimming: 2 bases; junction bases outside the gene matches: 4. Here the CDR3 DNA reads TGTGCCAGCAGTTCGGGGGGGCCGACCAAAAACATTCAGTACTTC. This translates into CASSSGGPTKNIQYF.

This chain links TRBV5-6 with TRBJ2-3; TRBD2 aligns across 11 bases. The CDR3 totals 17 residues. Germline values: CDR1 SGHDT, CDR2 YYEEEE. Trimming removed 3 bases from V and 5 bases from J; junction bases left unmatched: 11. The CDR3 loop is CASSYSHSGRAEDTQYF. The DNA for the CDR3 is TGTGCCAGCAGCTACTCCCATAGCGGGAGGGCCGAAGATACGCAGTATTTT.

The chain combines TRBV20-1 with TRBJ2-5; a weak D match, TRBD1 (7 bases). V was cut by 5 bases and J by 4 bases, with 17 bases left in between. The CDR3 covers 14 residues. Germline lookup yields CDR1 DFQATT and CDR2 SNEGSKA (reference sequence). CDR3 nucleotide sequence: TGCAGTGCTTTATCACTCAGGGGGGCAGAGACCCAGTACTTC. Amino acids: CSALSLRGAETQYF.

The chain uses TRBV6-5 and TRBJ2-3; weak D call: TRBD1 (7 bases). The germline CDR1 and CDR2 sequences are MNHEY and SVGAGI. Trimming left V 8 bases short and J 6 bases short, with 21 bases between. The CDR3 is 15 amino acids. The CDR3 bases are TGTGCCAGCGTTTTGGGCGGGACGACAGGGGATACGCAGTATTTT. It encodes CASVLGGTTGDTQYF.

This rearrangement joins TRBV18 to TRBJ2-7; D ambiguous. The length of the CDR3 is 11 residues. The germline gives CDR1 KGHSH, CDR2 LQKENI. V dropped 5 bases and J dropped 6 bases, with 8 bases sitting between them. The CDR3 here is CASSAPGEQYF. DNA of the CDR3: TGTGCCAGCTCAGCTCCTGGCGAGCAGTACTTC. The whole variable domain, filled in from reference TRBV18 and TRBJ2-7, reads NAGVMQNPRHLVRRRGQEARLRCSPMKGHSHVYWYRQLPEEGLKFMVYLQKENIIDESGMPKERFSAEFPKEGPSILRIQQVVRGDSAAYFCASSAPGEQYFGPGTRLTVT.

This rearrangement joins TRBV20-1 to TRBJ2-3; D is possibly TRBD1 (6 bases). With 3 bases removed from V and 6 bases from J, the gap between germline ends came to 19 bases. Germline-derived CDR1 and CDR2 are DFQATT and SNEGSKA (reference sequence). The CDR3 is 15 residues long. DNA of the CDR3: TGCAGTGCTAGTTCCAGGGGCCATCTTCAGGATACGCAGTATTTT. As protein: CSASSRGHLQDTQYF.

This clonotype was recorded a few times. V and J are TRBV5-1 and TRBJ2-1; weak D call: TRBD2 (6 bases). Germline V CDR1 and CDR2: SGHRS, YFSETQ. There are 17 residues in the CDR3. With 4 bases removed from V and 6 bases from J, the gap between germline ends came to 23 bases. This CDR3 reads CASSVSTRTSQSNEQFF. Written as DNA, the CDR3 is TGCGCCAGCAGCGTCTCGACTAGAACGTCTCAGTCCAATGAGCAGTTCTTC.

This clonotype was observed a handful of times. The chain couples TRBV15 to TRBJ2-3, with D uncertain. The CDR3 has 15 residues. V was clipped by 2 bases and J by 1 base, with 10 bases between them. Germline V gene lookup returns CDR1 LNHNV and CDR2 YYDKDF (reference sequence). The chain's CDR3 is CATSRLRTGTDTQYF. The CDR3 nucleotides read TGTGCCACCAGCAGACTCCGAACGGGCACAGATACGCAGTATTTT.

The chain is built from TRBV7-2 and TRBJ2-5, with TRBD1 matching 8 bases. With 9 bases clipped from V and 5 bases from J, the junction kept 8 bases outside the gene matches. CDR1 is SGHTA, CDR2 FQGNSA, per germline. The CDR3 has 13 residues. The CDR3 region has the DNA TGTGCCAGTACCGGGACAGGCACTGAGACCCAGTACTTC. Its protein is CASTGTGTETQYF.

At least ten counts were recorded for this clonotype. The chain combines TRBV29-1 with TRBJ2-7, with TRBD1 matching 7 bases. V lost 6 bases, J lost 4 bases, and 3 bases stayed unmatched. Germline CDR1 SQVTM, CDR2 ANQGSEA. The CDR3 has 11 amino acids. This CDR3 is CSVTDRYEQYF. The DNA of the CDR3 is TGCAGCGTCACGGACAGGTACGAGCAGTACTTC.

In nucleotides, the CDR3 is TGTGCCAGCAGTGGCCGGAGACTAGCGAGCACAGATACGCAGTATTTT. Its translation: CASSGRRLASTDTQYF. The chain employs TRBV25-1 and TRBJ2-3, with 8 bases that match TRBD2. V shed 4 bases and J 0 bases; nucleotides not matched to a gene: 6. This CDR3 is 16 amino acids long. CDR1 MGHDK and CDR2 SYGVNS come from the germline V gene.